The following is a TCR beta chain sequence with its context. The source of the sample is a study of blood T cell repertoires in COVID-19. As for the study in general: Researchers got acute and convalescent COVID-19 samples from the United States, Italy and Spain. PBMCs, B-cell-depleted T cells, or T cells provided the cDNA or gDNA that made up the material.

The CDR3 consists of 15 residues. Trimming removed 5 bases from V and 6 bases from J, with 19 bases in between. CDR1 and CDR2 (germline): MNHEY, SMNVEV (reference sequence). In the source study's methods: Scientists estimated how many nucleated cells there were by amplifying reference gene primers. Data came from immunoSEQ multiplex PCR; TCRdb stores just in-frame clones and leaves some out. For V, J and clone size, that table is used; D and trimming come from the DNA. The table includes 20,000 to 30,000 clones, around 94% detected once. This receptor was taken from a woman between 50 and 59 years old with active COVID-19. J is TRBJ1-2 and V is TRBV27; D call uncertain. The sequencing sample was made of peripheral blood. The CDR3 DNA sequence: TGTGCCAGCAGTCCCCTCGCGAGGTCCAGACATGGCTACACCTTC. Its translation: CASSPLARSRHGYTF.